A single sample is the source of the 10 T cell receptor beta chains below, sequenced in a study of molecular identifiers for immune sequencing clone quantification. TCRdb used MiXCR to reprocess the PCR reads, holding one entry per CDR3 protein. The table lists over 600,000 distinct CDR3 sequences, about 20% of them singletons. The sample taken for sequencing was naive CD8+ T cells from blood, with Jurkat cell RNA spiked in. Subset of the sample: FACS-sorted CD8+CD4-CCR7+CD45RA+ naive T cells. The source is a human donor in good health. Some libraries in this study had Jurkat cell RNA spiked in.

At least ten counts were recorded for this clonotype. The CDR3 nucleotides read TGTGCCAGCAGTTTAGGCCAGTTTAGCAATCAGCCCCAGCATTTT. Translation gives CASSLGQFSNQPQHF. The rearrangement joins TRBV12-3 or TRBV12-4 to TRBJ1-5; D not certain. V was clipped by 1 base and J by 0 bases, with 7 bases between them. The CDR3 totals 15 residues.

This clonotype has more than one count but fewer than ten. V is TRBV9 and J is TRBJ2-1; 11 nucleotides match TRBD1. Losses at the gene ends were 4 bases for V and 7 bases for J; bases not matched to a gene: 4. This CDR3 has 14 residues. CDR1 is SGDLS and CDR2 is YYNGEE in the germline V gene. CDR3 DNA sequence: TGTGCCAGCAGCCCCTGGGACAGGGGGAATGAGCAGTTCTTC. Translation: CASSPWDRGNEQFF.

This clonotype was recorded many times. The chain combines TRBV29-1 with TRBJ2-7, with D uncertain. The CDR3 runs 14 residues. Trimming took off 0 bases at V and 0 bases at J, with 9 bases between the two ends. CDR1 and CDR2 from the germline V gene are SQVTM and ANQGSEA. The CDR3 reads CSVEDPGASYEQYF. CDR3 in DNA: TGCAGCGTTGAAGATCCGGGCGCCTCCTACGAGCAGTACTTC.

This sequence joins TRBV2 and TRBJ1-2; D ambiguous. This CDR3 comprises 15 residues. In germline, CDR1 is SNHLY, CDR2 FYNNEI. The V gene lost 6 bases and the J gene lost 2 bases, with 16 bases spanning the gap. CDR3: CASRETSYYNYGYTF. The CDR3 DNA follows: TGTGCCAGCAGGGAAACCAGCTATTACAACTATGGCTACACCTTC.

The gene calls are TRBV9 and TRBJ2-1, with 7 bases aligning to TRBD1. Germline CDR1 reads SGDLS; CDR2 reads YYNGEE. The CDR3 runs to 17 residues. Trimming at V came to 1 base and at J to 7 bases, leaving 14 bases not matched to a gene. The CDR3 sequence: CASSVNPDRVRLNEQFF. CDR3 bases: TGTGCCAGCAGCGTAAACCCCGACAGGGTCCGGTTGAATGAGCAGTTCTTC.

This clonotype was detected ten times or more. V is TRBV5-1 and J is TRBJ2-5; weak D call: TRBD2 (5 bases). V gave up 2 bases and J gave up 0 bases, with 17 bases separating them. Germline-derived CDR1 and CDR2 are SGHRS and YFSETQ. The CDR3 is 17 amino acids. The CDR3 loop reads CASSFVGRREYQETQYF. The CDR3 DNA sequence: TGCGCCAGCAGCTTTGTGGGCCGTAGGGAGTACCAAGAGACCCAGTACTTC.

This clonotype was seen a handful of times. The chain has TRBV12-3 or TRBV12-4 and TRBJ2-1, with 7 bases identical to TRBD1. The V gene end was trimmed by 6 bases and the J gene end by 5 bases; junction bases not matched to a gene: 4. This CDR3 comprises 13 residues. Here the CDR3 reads CASRVQGDNEQFF. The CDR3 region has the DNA TGTGCCAGCAGAGTTCAGGGGGACAATGAGCAGTTCTTC.

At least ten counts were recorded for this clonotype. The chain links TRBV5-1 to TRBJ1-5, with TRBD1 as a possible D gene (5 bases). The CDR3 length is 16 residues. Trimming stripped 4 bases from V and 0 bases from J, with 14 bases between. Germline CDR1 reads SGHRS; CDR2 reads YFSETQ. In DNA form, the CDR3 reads TGCGCCAGCAGCCCGGGACGGGACGATAGCAATCAGCCCCAGCATTTT. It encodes CASSPGRDDSNQPQHF.

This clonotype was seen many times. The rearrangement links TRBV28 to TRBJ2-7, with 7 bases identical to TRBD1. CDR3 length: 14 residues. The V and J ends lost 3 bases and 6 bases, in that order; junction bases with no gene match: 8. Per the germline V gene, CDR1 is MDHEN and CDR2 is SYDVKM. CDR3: CASSFRGRVVEQYF. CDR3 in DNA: TGTGCCAGCAGTTTTAGGGGGCGAGTTGTCGAGCAGTACTTC.

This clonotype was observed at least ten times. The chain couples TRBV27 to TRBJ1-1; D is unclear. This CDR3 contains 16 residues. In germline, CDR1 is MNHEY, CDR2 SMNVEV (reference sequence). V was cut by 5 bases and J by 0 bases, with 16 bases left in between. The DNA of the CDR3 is TGTGCCAGCAGTCCTGAGGACGGCCGGTTGAACACTGAAGCTTTCTTT. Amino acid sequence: CASSPEDGRLNTEAFF.